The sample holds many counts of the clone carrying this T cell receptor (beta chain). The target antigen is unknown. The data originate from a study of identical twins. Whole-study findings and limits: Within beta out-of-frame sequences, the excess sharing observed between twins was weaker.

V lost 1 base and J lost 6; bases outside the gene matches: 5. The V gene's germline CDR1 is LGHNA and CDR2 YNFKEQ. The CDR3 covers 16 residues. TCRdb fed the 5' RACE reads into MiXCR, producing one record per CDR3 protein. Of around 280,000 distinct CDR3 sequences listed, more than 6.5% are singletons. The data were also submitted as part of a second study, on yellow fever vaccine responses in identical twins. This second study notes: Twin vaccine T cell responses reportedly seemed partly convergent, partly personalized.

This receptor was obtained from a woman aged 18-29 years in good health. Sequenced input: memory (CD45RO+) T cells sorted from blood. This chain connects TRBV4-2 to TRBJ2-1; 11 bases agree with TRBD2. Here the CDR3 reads CASSQAGTSGTNEQFF. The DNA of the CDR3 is TGTGCCAGCAGCCAAGCCGGGACTAGCGGTACCAATGAGCAGTTCTTC.